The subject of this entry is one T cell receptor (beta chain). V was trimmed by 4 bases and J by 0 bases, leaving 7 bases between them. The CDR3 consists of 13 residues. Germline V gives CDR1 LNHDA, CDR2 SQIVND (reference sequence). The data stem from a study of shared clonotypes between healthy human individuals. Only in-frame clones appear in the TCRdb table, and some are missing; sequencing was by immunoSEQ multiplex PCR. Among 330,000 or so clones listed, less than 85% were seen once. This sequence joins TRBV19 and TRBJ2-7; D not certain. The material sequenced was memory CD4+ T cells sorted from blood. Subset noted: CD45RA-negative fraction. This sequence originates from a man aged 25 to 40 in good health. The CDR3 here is CASSRRDSYEQYF. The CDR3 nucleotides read TGTGCCAGTAGTAGAAGGGACTCCTACGAGCAGTACTTC.